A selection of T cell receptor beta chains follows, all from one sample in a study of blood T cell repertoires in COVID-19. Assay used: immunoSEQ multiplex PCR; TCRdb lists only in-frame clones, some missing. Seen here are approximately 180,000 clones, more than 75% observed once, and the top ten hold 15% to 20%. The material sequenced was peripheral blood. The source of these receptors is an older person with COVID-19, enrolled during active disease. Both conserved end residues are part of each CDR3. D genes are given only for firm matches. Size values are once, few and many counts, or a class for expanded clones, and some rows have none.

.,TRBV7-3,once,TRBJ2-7,CASSIDRSYEQYF,TGTGCCAGCAGCATCGACAGATCCTACGAGCAGTACTTC
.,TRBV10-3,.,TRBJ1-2,CAISESLGFYGYTF,TGTGCCATCAGTGAGTCCCTAGGATTCTATGGCTACACCTTC
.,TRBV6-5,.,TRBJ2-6,CASSYRGSGANVLTF,TGTGCCAGCAGTTACCGGGGCTCTGGGGCCAACGTCCTGACTTTC
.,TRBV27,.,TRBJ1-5,CASSLSGARGQPQHF,TGTGCCAGCAGTTTATCGGGGGCCCGCGGCCAGCCCCAGCATTTT
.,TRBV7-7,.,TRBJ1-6,CASSLSHRAKYNSPLHF,TGTGCCAGCAGCTTAAGTCACAGAGCTAAATATAATTCACCCCTCCACTTT
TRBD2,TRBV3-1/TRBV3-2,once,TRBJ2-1,CASSKALTSGRIYNEQFF,TGTGCCAGCAGCAAAGCATTGACTAGCGGGAGAATCTACAATGAGCAGTTCTTC
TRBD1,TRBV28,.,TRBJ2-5,CASSSPTGAWETQYF,TGTGCCAGCAGTTCCCCTACAGGGGCTTGGGAGACCCAGTACTTC
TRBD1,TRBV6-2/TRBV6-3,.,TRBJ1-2,CASSYPDRGINYGYTF,TGTGCCAGCAGTTACCCGGACAGGGGGATTAACTATGGCTACACCTTC
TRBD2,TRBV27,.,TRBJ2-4,CASSSSGTSFENIQYF,TGTGCCAGCAGTTCCTCCGGGACTAGCTTCGAAAACATTCAGTACTTC
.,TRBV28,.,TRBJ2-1,CASSLTNEQFF,TGTGCCAGCAGCCTAACCAATGAGCAGTTCTTC
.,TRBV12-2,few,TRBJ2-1,CASRSLGLAGYNEQFF,TGTGCAAGTCGCTCACTTGGACTAGCGGGTTACAATGAGCAGTTCTTC
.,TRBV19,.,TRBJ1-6,CASNVASRRSPLHF,TGTGCCAGTAATGTGGCTTCACGGAGGTCACCCCTCCACTTT
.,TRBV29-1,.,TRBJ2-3,CSVVGRLTDTQYF,TGCAGCGTTGTGGGGCGTTTGACAGATACGCAGTATTTT
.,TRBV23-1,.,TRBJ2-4,CASTPGSLLVLVAKNIQYF,TGCGCCAGCACCCCAGGGTCTTTATTAGTTTTAGTGGCCAAAAACATTCAGTACTTC
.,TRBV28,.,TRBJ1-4,CASSDSGLNEKLFF,TGTGCCAGCAGTGACTCGGGACTCAATGAAAAACTGTTTTTT
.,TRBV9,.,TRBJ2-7,CASSVKAGGNPNEQYF,TGTGCCAGCAGCGTAAAGGCGGGCGGGAACCCCAACGAGCAGTACTTC
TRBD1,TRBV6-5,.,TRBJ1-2,CASSPTGYGYTF,TGTGCCAGCAGCCCGACAGGGTATGGCTACACCTTC
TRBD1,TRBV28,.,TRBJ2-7,CASSGGTGRTYEQYF,TGTGCCAGCAGTGGTGGGACAGGGAGAACCTACGAGCAGTACTTC
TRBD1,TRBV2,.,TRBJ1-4,CASSPGQGGIGKLFF,TGTGCCAGCTCTCCTGGACAGGGTGGGATCGGCAAACTGTTTTTT
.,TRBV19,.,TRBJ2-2,CASSPGVRAVGELFF,TGTGCCAGTAGTCCAGGGGTACGGGCAGTCGGGGAGCTGTTTTTT
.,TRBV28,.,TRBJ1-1,CASSLGQKNTEAFF,TGTGCCAGCAGTTTAGGGCAGAAAAACACTGAAGCTTTCTTT
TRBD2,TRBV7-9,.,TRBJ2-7,CASSPGTSGSHYEQYF,TGTGCCAGCAGCCCAGGGACTAGCGGGAGTCACTACGAGCAGTACTTC
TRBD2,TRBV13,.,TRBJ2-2,CASSPQGLAGVGTGELFF,TGTGCCAGCAGCCCCCAGGGACTAGCGGGAGTTGGCACCGGGGAGCTGTTTTTT
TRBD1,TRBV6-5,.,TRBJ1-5,CASRNFDRVNQPQHF,TGTGCCAGCAGAAATTTCGACAGGGTGAATCAGCCCCAGCATTTT
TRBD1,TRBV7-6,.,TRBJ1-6,CASSLATGGSSPLHF,TGTGCCAGCAGCTTGGCCACAGGGGGTAGTTCACCCCTCCACTTT
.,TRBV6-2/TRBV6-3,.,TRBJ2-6,CASSYPLSGANVLTF,TGTGCCAGCAGTTATCCTCTTTCGGGGGCCAACGTCCTGACTTTC
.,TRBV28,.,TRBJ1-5,CASFSGTRGNQPQHF,TGTGCCAGTTTTTCCGGGACTCGCGGGAATCAGCCCCAGCATTTT
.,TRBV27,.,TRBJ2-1,CARKTSSAPYNEQFF,TGTGCCAGGAAAACTAGCTCGGCGCCTTACAATGAGCAGTTCTTC
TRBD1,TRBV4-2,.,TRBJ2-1,CASSPTDRASEQFF,TGTGCCAGCAGCCCTACGGACAGGGCCAGTGAGCAGTTCTTC